The rows below give T cell receptor beta chains drawn from one sample of a study of CD8 T cells in ankylosing spondylitis. TCRdb re-called the 5' RACE reads through MiXCR, storing one row per CDR3 protein. Counted here are around 320,000 distinct CDR3 sequences, under 25% occurring once; the ten biggest clones make up 3.5%. Specimen: blood, either unsorted or a sorted T cell fraction (not recorded which). These TCRs come from a female donor with ankylosing spondylitis or in good health (not recorded which). The CDR3 runs from the conserved cysteine through the conserved F or W. A D gene is named only where the DNA matches it firmly. Clone size appears in some rows only: once, few, many, or a class for an expanded clone.

>TRBV20-1|NA|TRBJ2-3|many
CSASTGTSTADTQYF
TGCAGTGCTTCAACCGGGACCTCAACGGCAGATACGCAGTATTTT
>TRBV27|NA|TRBJ1-1|NA
CASSAPGRTTEAFF
TGTGCCAGCAGTGCGCCCGGTAGAACCACTGAAGCTTTCTTT
>TRBV11-1|TRBD1|TRBJ1-1|many
CASSPPGTGVRGYDTEAFF
TGTGCCAGCAGCCCCCCCGGGACAGGGGTCCGAGGGTATGACACTGAAGCTTTCTTT
>TRBV18|NA|TRBJ2-1|NA
CASSESSSYNEQFF
TGTGCCAGCTCCGAGTCTAGCTCCTACAATGAGCAGTTCTTC
>TRBV12-3/TRBV12-4|TRBD1|TRBJ2-3|NA
CASSDRTGGTDTQYF
TGTGCCAGCAGCGATCGGACAGGGGGCACAGATACGCAGTATTTT
>TRBV7-2|NA|TRBJ2-3|few
CASSLGDPDTQYF
TGTGCCAGCAGCTTGGGGGACCCAGATACGCAGTATTTT
>TRBV5-5|NA|TRBJ2-7|NA
CASSSPGLRGEDYEQYF
TGTGCCAGCAGCTCACCAGGCTTGAGGGGAGAGGACTACGAGCAGTACTTC
>TRBV7-8|NA|TRBJ2-7|NA
CASSPRTSYYEQYF
TGTGCCAGCAGCCCCCGGACCTCTTACTACGAGCAGTACTTC
>TRBV27|NA|TRBJ1-4|NA
CASSLYRGDEKLFF
TGTGCCAGCAGTTTATATCGGGGAGATGAAAAACTGTTTTTT
>TRBV20-1|TRBD2|TRBJ2-3|many
CSAVTSDTDTQYF
TGCAGTGCTGTGACTAGCGACACAGATACGCAGTATTTT
>TRBV7-6|TRBD2|TRBJ2-1|NA
CASSLSGRAGLGTEQFF
TGTGCCAGCAGCCTTAGCGGGAGGGCCGGGCTCGGTACTGAGCAGTTCTTC
>TRBV2|NA|TRBJ2-7|NA
CASSESHLGEQYF
TGTGCCAGCAGTGAGTCGCACCTCGGGGAGCAGTACTTC
>TRBV4-2|NA|TRBJ2-7|few
CASSQGGGWDYEQYF
TGTGCCAGCAGCCAAGGGGGAGGTTGGGATTACGAGCAGTACTTC
>TRBV5-6|NA|TRBJ2-1|NA
CASSFGKHFYNEQFF
TGTGCCAGCAGCTTCGGAAAGCATTTCTACAATGAGCAGTTCTTC
>TRBV20-1|TRBD2|TRBJ2-7|NA
CSARRLAGGSYEQYF
TGCAGTGCTAGACGGCTAGCGGGAGGTTCCTACGAGCAGTACTTC
>TRBV11-3|NA|TRBJ2-2|NA
CASSLGGKAGELFF
TGTGCCAGCAGCTTGGGGGGAAAGGCCGGGGAGCTGTTTTTT
>TRBV20-1|NA|TRBJ1-2|NA
CSARLGSGYTF
TGCAGTGCCCGGTTGGGGAGTGGCTACACCTTC
>TRBV12-3/TRBV12-4|NA|TRBJ1-2|many
CASSRPGGGYGYTF
TGTGCCAGCAGTCGCCCGGGGGGCGGGTATGGCTACACCTTC
>TRBV29-1|NA|TRBJ2-7|medium-sized
CSVEYGHEQYF
TGCAGCGTTGAGTACGGACACGAGCAGTACTTC
>TRBV12-3/TRBV12-4|TRBD2|TRBJ2-2|many
CASRTLAGGTGELFF
TGTGCCAGCAGAACTCTAGCGGGAGGCACCGGGGAGCTGTTTTTT
>TRBV20-1|NA|TRBJ1-5|many
CSADIGGQLNQPQHF
TGCAGTGCCGACATAGGTGGGCAGCTCAATCAGCCCCAGCATTTT
>TRBV7-8|NA|TRBJ1-5|once
CASSSTLLTVSGPQHF
TGTGCCAGCAGCTCAACACTCCTAACAGTGTCGGGGCCCCAGCATTTT
>TRBV6-1|NA|TRBJ1-2|few
CASSRTGYPGGYTF
TGTGCCAGCAGTCGTACAGGGTATCCGGGGGGCTACACCTTC
>TRBV5-1|NA|TRBJ2-3|NA
CASSRNRGGSDTQYF
TGCGCCAGCAGTCGAAACAGGGGAGGATCAGATACGCAGTATTTT
>TRBV29-1|NA|TRBJ1-1|NA
CSVEVPMNTEAFF
TGCAGCGTTGAAGTACCCATGAACACTGAAGCTTTCTTT
>TRBV5-1|TRBD2|TRBJ2-7|many
CASSLAGTGGSYEQYF
TGCGCCAGCAGCTTGGCCGGGACGGGGGGCTCCTACGAGCAGTACTTC
>TRBV20-1|NA|TRBJ2-1|few
CSASPSAAEQFF
TGCAGTGCTAGCCCTAGCGCGGCTGAGCAGTTCTTC
>TRBV27|NA|TRBJ2-3|few
CASSLYGRRTGLLYTQYF
TGTGCCAGCAGTTTATACGGGAGGAGGACAGGTTTGCTTTATACGCAGTATTTT
>TRBV2|TRBD2|TRBJ2-1|few
CASLPEREGSYNEQFF
TGTGCCAGCCTCCCCGAGCGGGAGGGTTCCTACAATGAGCAGTTCTTC
>TRBV18|NA|TRBJ2-5|few
CASSLLLRTDQETQYF
TGTGCCAGCTCACTACTGTTGAGGACAGACCAAGAGACCCAGTACTTC
>TRBV10-3|NA|TRBJ2-1|few
CAIRAQLAASYNEQFF
TGTGCCATCAGGGCACAACTAGCCGCCTCCTACAATGAGCAGTTCTTC
>TRBV10-2|NA|TRBJ2-5|NA
CASSALSSDYETQYF
TGCGCCAGCAGTGCCCTCTCTAGCGATTATGAGACCCAGTACTTC
>TRBV25-1|NA|TRBJ1-6|NA
CASSDRLPNSPLHF
TGTGCCAGCAGTGATAGACTACCTAATTCACCCCTCCACTTT
>TRBV19|NA|TRBJ2-5|NA
CASSMGNQETQYF
TGTGCCAGTAGTATGGGGAATCAAGAGACCCAGTACTTC
>TRBV7-2|TRBD1|TRBJ2-1|NA
CASSLQGTGVYNEQFF
TGTGCCAGCAGCTTACAAGGGACAGGGGTGTACAATGAGCAGTTCTTC
>TRBV6-1|NA|TRBJ1-2|NA
CASSDSDSGGGYGYTF
TGTGCCAGCAGCGATTCCGACAGTGGAGGAGGCTATGGCTACACCTTC
>TRBV6-1|NA|TRBJ2-3|NA
CASKTKGGMGPDTQYF
TGTGCCAGCAAGACCAAGGGGGGTATGGGGCCAGATACGCAGTATTTT
>TRBV6-5|NA|TRBJ1-1|many
CASSYSKGGGQIVTEAFF
TGTGCCAGCAGTTACTCTAAAGGTGGTGGACAGATCGTCACTGAAGCTTTCTTT
>TRBV25-1|TRBD2|TRBJ2-5|many
CASSESGLAGETQYF
TGTGCCAGCAGTGAATCGGGACTAGCGGGCGAGACCCAGTACTTC
>TRBV7-2|NA|TRBJ1-5|NA
CASSTGTSNQPQHF
TGTGCCAGCAGCACCGGGACCAGCAATCAGCCCCAGCATTTT
>TRBV12-3/TRBV12-4|TRBD2|TRBJ2-3|NA
CASGNSGRDTQYF
TGTGCCAGCGGAAATAGCGGGAGGGATACGCAGTATTTT
>TRBV11-2|TRBD2|TRBJ2-7|NA
CASSPQTSGRARSYEQYF
TGTGCCAGCAGCCCCCAGACTAGCGGGAGGGCTAGATCGTACGAGCAGTACTTC
>TRBV7-2|NA|TRBJ1-1|NA
CASSAQTGENTEAFF
TGTGCCAGCAGCGCCCAGACAGGTGAGAACACTGAAGCTTTCTTT
>TRBV6-5|NA|TRBJ2-7|many
CASSSRVGEQYF
TGTGCCAGCAGTTCCCGTGTCGGCGAGCAGTACTTC
>TRBV27|NA|TRBJ1-1|NA
CASSWVRNTEAFF
TGTGCCAGCAGTTGGGTAAGGAACACTGAAGCTTTCTTT
>TRBV6-1|NA|TRBJ2-1|few
CASKVFMSGYNEQFF
TGTGCCAGCAAGGTCTTTATGTCAGGCTACAATGAGCAGTTCTTC
>TRBV5-1|NA|TRBJ2-1|few
CASSPGVAHPNEQFF
TGCGCCAGCAGCCCAGGGGTGGCACACCCCAATGAGCAGTTCTTC
>TRBV12-3/TRBV12-4|NA|TRBJ1-1|few
CASSAGTPNTEAFF
TGTGCCAGCAGTGCCGGGACACCGAACACTGAAGCTTTCTTT
>TRBV7-9|NA|TRBJ1-1|NA
CASSPQRTEAFF
TGTGCCAGCAGCCCGCAGCGGACTGAAGCTTTCTTT
>TRBV6-2/TRBV6-3|NA|TRBJ1-2|NA
CASSFDQGYYGYTF
TGTGCCAGCAGCTTCGATCAGGGGTACTATGGCTACACCTTC
>TRBV29-1|TRBD1|TRBJ2-7|many
CSVGGQYEQYF
TGCAGCGTTGGGGGACAGTACGAGCAGTACTTC
>TRBV2|TRBD2|TRBJ2-3|few
CASSERRSGVRSTDTQYF
TGTGCCAGCAGTGAACGGCGGAGCGGGGTGAGGAGCACAGATACGCAGTATTTT
>TRBV6-5|NA|TRBJ1-3|few
CASSYNSGNTIYF
TGTGCCAGCAGTTACAACTCTGGAAACACCATATATTTT
>TRBV12-3/TRBV12-4|NA|TRBJ1-2|many
CASTEGAGEGGYTF
TGTGCCAGCACCGAAGGGGCAGGGGAAGGTGGCTACACCTTC
>TRBV24-1|TRBD1|TRBJ2-3|NA
CATSQGASTDTQYF
TGTGCCACCAGTCAGGGGGCATCCACAGATACGCAGTATTTT
>TRBV27|NA|TRBJ1-5|few
CASSLRLSWGQPQHF
TGTGCCAGCAGTTTACGGCTCTCCTGGGGTCAGCCCCAGCATTTT
>TRBV27|NA|TRBJ2-7|few
CASSLSHPGKYEQYF
TGTGCCAGCAGTTTATCCCACCCCGGGAAATACGAGCAGTACTTC
>TRBV10-2|TRBD2|TRBJ2-1|NA
CASSPPPSGRGREQFF
TGCGCCAGCTCCCCACCCCCTAGCGGGAGGGGGAGGGAGCAGTTCTTC